The 2 T cell receptor beta chains reported below all come from one sample, sequenced in a study of T cell repertoires in ileal Crohn's disease. The repertoire was sequenced with immunoSEQ multiplex PCR; TCRdb's copy has only in-frame clones and lacks some. The sample lists around 9,000 clones, roughly four fifths occurring once. Material: ileal tissue. The receptors here all came from an adult with Crohn's disease.

The J gene is TRBJ1-6, the V gene TRBV11-2, with a possible D match to TRBD1 (5 bases). Germline loops: CDR1 SGHAT, CDR2 FQNNGV. The CDR3 runs 14 residues. The V end lost 6 bases, the J end lost 7 bases, and 13 bases lay between the germline ends. The CDR3 region has the DNA TGTGCCAGCAGACAGGTTAACTCGAATTCACCCCTCCACTTT. This translates into CASRQVNSNSPLHF.

This clone was detected a few times. The DNA for the CDR3 is TGTGCCAGCTCATCCACGGCGGGTACACTTAACACTGAAGCTTTCTTT. The encoded protein is CASSSTAGTLNTEAFF. The chain joins TRBV18 to TRBJ1-1; D is undetermined. V shed 5 bases and J shed 2 bases, with 18 bases lying between them. The CDR3 has 16 residues. CDR1 and CDR2 from the germline V gene are KGHSH and LQKENI. Variable domain in full (rest from reference TRBV18 and TRBJ1-1): NAGVMQNPRHLVRRRGQEARLRCSPMKGHSHVYWYRQLPEEGLKFMVYLQKENIIDESGMPKERFSAEFPKEGPSILRIQQVVRGDSAAYFCASSSTAGTLNTEAFFGQGTRLTVV.